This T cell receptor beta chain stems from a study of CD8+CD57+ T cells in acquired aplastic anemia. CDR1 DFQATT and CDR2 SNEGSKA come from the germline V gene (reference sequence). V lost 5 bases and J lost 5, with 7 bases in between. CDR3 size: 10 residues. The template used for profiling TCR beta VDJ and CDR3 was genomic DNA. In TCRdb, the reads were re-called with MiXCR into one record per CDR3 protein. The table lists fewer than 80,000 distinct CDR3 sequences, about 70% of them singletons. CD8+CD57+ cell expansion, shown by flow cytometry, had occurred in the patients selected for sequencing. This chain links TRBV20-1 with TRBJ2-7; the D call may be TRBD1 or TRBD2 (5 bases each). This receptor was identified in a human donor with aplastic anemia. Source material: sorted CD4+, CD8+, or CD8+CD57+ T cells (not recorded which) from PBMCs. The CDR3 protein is CSARGDEQYF. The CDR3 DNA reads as TGCAGTGCTCGAGGGGACGAGCAGTACTTC.